This TCR beta chain was sequenced in a study of human T cells and chemical hapten exposure (dated by TCRdb to about 2021). General notes on the study: For sensitization, 2% DPC in acetone was applied to a roughly 2 cm by roughly 2 cm area of upper inner arm skin. Patients additionally received weekly therapeutic DPC doses to the scalp throughout the roughly 23-week study period. Patch tests used Finn chambers with 0.01% DPC on the upper back, scored after 6 days by International Contact Dermatitis Research Group standards. Alopecia areata with under or over 50% scalp involvement, alopecia totalis and alopecia universalis were represented in the patient cohort, which was mostly female. Libraries were pooled for sequencing, and variation in per-sample TCR yields was attributed mainly to small differences in library volumes within the pool. This study followed changes in the peripheral blood TCR repertoire in vivo during primary and secondary sensitization of alopecia patients to the hapten diphenylcyclopropenone (DPC). Patient blood was sampled pre-sensitization (week 0) and at 2, 6 and about 24 weeks after DPC sensitization. For TCR sequencing, blood came from 25 to 30 alopecia patients at anywhere from one to four time points (pre-sensitization, 2, 6 and 24 weeks). General study outcomes and caveats: Significantly more large CDR3 similarity clusters were formed by expanded TCRs than by pre-sensitization or healthy control sets, consistent with antigen-driven responses. DPC sensitization did not change the number of TCRs with a frequency above 1 in 1000, and there was no evidence of changes in global repertoire structure. Because every patient had alopecia, a presumed autoimmune disease, the patients' immune response might differ from that of healthy individuals. A positive correlation was found between the number of PT1 expanded TCRs and patch test score, with significance reached at thresholds 8, 16 and 32 but not 4. After repeated subsampling, the strength of the expansion versus patch-test correlation and the threshold at which it became significant changed.

Sample time point, as interpreted from the label and publication: pre-sensitization, week 0. Read against the paper, the sample's treatment or condition label means: therapeutic diphenylcyclopropenone sensitization with weekly scalp DPC. Blood at each patch-test visit was drawn before the patch test was applied. Patients were eligible if aged 18 to 70, diagnosed with alopecia and judged suitable for DPC therapy, and pregnant patients were excluded. Unfractionated whole blood was collected in Tempus Blood RNA tubes, and total RNA was extracted from that blood. The CDR3, cysteine through phenylalanine, is 17 amino acids long. The retained sequence is limited to the CDR3, 51 bases, with the frame set at the first base. Via the germline V gene, CDR1 is MDHEN and CDR2 SYDVKM. A distance of 25 bases separates the germline ends of V and J, which lose 10 bases and 3 bases respectively. This clonotype was counted many times. It lacks a known antigen. Base qualities are not provided; no much larger clone lies one nucleotide away.

The library was produced with RACE. Sequencing used a NextSeq 500. During library preparation, unique molecular identifiers were attached to individual cDNA molecules so that TCRs could be counted in a quantitative, reproducible way. Each blood RNA sample was used to sequence both TCR alpha and TCR beta chains. On the study's bioinformatics: The median number of TCRs per sample was 95,638, ranging from 23,224 to 690,600. V, J and CDR3 annotation of the TCR reads was performed with the Decombinator software suite. To make PS versus PT1 abundance plots, every sample was subsampled to the same number of TCRs (28,000). TCRs were defined as expanded if absent before sensitization and observed at least eight times at the 2-week time point. TCRdb reran the public reads through fastp at Q25 and MiXCR, keeping productive beta chains. A single entry per CDR3 protein holds the most common genes and DNA from its merged rows. The V and J calls come from TCRdb's annotation, not from the publication. The sample contains more than 300,000 distinct CDR3 sequences, about 5% of them found a single time. The ten largest clones add up to around 8% of the sample.

The chain is made from TRBV28 and TRBJ1-5; the D gene is possibly TRBD1, with 5 bases matching. The source was whole blood, collected in connection with sensitization to the hapten diphenylcyclopropenone (DPC). This receptor was taken from a young woman with alopecia areata. Some clones in this sample may be carry-over from other donors' samples. The nucleotide sequence reads TGTGCCACCGAGACCGGGCCGGGACCCCGGTTCAATCAGCCCCAGCATTTT. This translates into CATETGPGPRFNQPQHF. Supplemented by the reference TRBV28 and TRBJ1-5 proteins around the CDR3, the complete variable domain is DVKVTQSSRYLVKRTGEKVFLECVQDMDHENMFWYRQDPGLGLRLIYFSYDVKMKEKGDIPEGYSVSREKKERFSLILESASTNQTSMYLCATETGPGPRFNQPQHFGDGTRLSIL.